Listed here are 23 T cell receptor beta chains from one sample, sequenced in a study of T-cell reconstitution after alpha-beta-depleted transplantation in children (dated by TCRdb to 2016 to 2017). The treatment or condition tag for this specimen amounts to: allogeneic hematopoietic cell transplantation with graft depleted of TCRalphabeta T cells and CD19 B cells. The library was prepared using PCR. Sequencing instrument: Illumina HiSeq 2500. TCR library preparation used molecular barcoding, with unique molecular identifiers applied to normalize quantification of the TCRbeta repertoire. The public reads were run again by TCRdb, first through fastp at Q25 and then through MiXCR, and only productive beta chains were kept. CDR3 protein duplicates are merged, each entry listing the most common genes and DNA. The sample data list hundreds of thousands of distinct CDR3 sequences, and around 17% of these were observed just once. Together, the top ten hold just under 5% of the sample.

The sequencing here drew on PBMCs, mostly from graft donor cells, taken 360 days after TCRalphabeta/CD19-depleted stem cell transplant. Every receptor here comes from a male patient under 18 who had a stem cell transplant for acute lymphoblastic leukemia, so the T cells may come from the graft donor.

This clonotype was seen a few times. The chain is built from TRBV7-9 and TRBJ2-7, with TRBD2 identical over 9 bases. Germline CDR1 is SEHNR and CDR2 is FQNEAQ (reference sequence). The length of the CDR3 is 15 residues. V shed 3 bases, J shed 2 bases, and the junction held 5 bases outside the gene matches. The CDR3 loop is CASSFERTSAYEQYF. The CDR3 DNA sequence: TGTGCCAGCAGCTTTGAGCGGACTAGCGCCTACGAGCAGTACTTC. Supplemented by reference TRBV7-9 and TRBJ2-7, the full variable domain reads DTGVSQNPRHKITKRGQNVTFRCDPISEHNRLYWYRQTLGQGPEFLTYFQNEAQLEKSRLLSDRFSAERPKGSFSTLEIQRTEQGDSAMYLCASSFERTSAYEQYFGPGTRLTVT.

This chain links TRBV5-1 with TRBJ2-1; TRBD1 agrees at 10 bases. Germline V lookup: CDR1 SGHRS, CDR2 YFSETQ. The CDR3 loop spans 14 amino acids. Trimming at V came to 6 bases and at J to 8 bases, leaving 8 bases not matched to a gene. The CDR3 nucleotides are TGCGCCAGCAAACTCCTGACAGGGGGCGATGAGCAGTTCTTC. Translated, it gives CASKLLTGGDEQFF.

The chain recombines TRBV7-9 with TRBJ2-3; D is uncertain. Trimming left V 8 bases short and J 4 bases short, with 10 bases between. This CDR3 region has 12 residues. Looked up from germline, CDR1 is SEHNR and CDR2 is FQNEAQ (reference sequence). Here the CDR3 DNA reads TGTGCCAGCTCCATGAGCCCAGATACGCAGTATTTT. This translates into CASSMSPDTQYF.

This clonotype was seen a few times. The CDR3 here is CASSFTRGGHNEQFF. CDR3 nucleotide sequence: TGTGCCAGCAGCTTCACCAGGGGGGGACACAATGAGCAGTTCTTC. The chain has TRBV7-3 and TRBJ2-1; tentatively, D is TRBD1 or TRBD2 (7 bases each). CDR1 is SGHTA, CDR2 FQGTGA, per germline. The CDR3 is 15 residues long. V lost 3 bases to trimming and J lost 5 bases, with 14 bases between them. The full variable domain, with the rest looked up from reference TRBV7-3 and TRBJ2-1, is GAGVSQTPSNKVTEKGKYVELRCDPISGHTALYWYRQSLGQGPEFLIYFQGTGAADDSGLPNDRFFAVRPEGSVSTLKIQRTERGDSAVYLCASSFTRGGHNEQFFGPGTRLTVL.

The chain employs TRBV5-1 and TRBJ1-5; D gene ambiguous. The CDR3 runs to 15 residues. CDR1 SGHRS and CDR2 YFSETQ come from the germline V gene. V was cut by 1 base and J by 2 bases, with 10 bases left in between. The CDR3 is CASSLSATGNQPQHF. Here the CDR3 DNA reads TGCGCCAGCAGCTTGAGTGCAACCGGCAATCAGCCCCAGCATTTT. Variable domain in full (rest from reference TRBV5-1 and TRBJ1-5): KAGVTQTPRYLIKTRGQQVTLSCSPISGHRSVSWYQQTPGQGLQFLFEYFSETQRNKGNFPGRFSGRQFSNSRSEMNVSTLELGDSALYLCASSLSATGNQPQHFGDGTRLSIL.

This sequence joins TRBV20-1 and TRBJ1-5; 7 nucleotides agree with TRBD1. The germline V gene has CDR1 DFQATT and CDR2 SNEGSKA (reference sequence). After removal of 2 bases from V and 6 bases from J, the junction contained 10 bases not matched to a gene. The CDR3 sequence is 15 residues long. CDR3 in amino acids: CSARHRTGDRQPQHF. DNA for the CDR3: TGCAGTGCTAGACATCGTACAGGGGATCGTCAGCCCCAGCATTTT.

This clonotype occurred a few times. The V call is TRBV12-3 or TRBV12-4, the J call TRBJ2-4; 11 bases align to TRBD2. The CDR3 sequence is 14 residues long. The trim removed 5 bases at V and 6 bases at J, leaving 3 bases unmatched. The CDR3 loop is CASSIGLAGNIQYF. In DNA form, the CDR3 reads TGTGCCAGCAGTATTGGACTAGCGGGAAACATTCAGTACTTC.

The chain combines TRBV24-1 with TRBJ2-3; no reliable D call. Trimming cost V 1 base and J 3 bases, with 10 bases left between them. Germline CDR1 reads KGHDR; CDR2 reads SFDVKD. The CDR3 contains 15 residues. The DNA for the CDR3 is TGTGCCACCAGTGATTTTAAGCAGTTTACAGATACGCAGTATTTT. Protein sequence: CATSDFKQFTDTQYF.

In this sample, this clonotype turned up a few times. The chain uses TRBV12-3 or TRBV12-4 and TRBJ1-5; D not resolved. This CDR3 has 15 residues. Trimming removed 3 bases at V and 3 bases at J, with 12 bases between. The CDR3 reads CASSLRRADNQPQHF. DNA of the CDR3: TGTGCCAGCAGTTTGCGAAGGGCGGACAATCAGCCCCAGCATTTT.

This clonotype appeared many times. The V call is TRBV6-1, the J call TRBJ2-1, with D hard to call. Trimming removed 6 bases at V and 7 bases at J, with 25 bases between. Germline V gives CDR1 MNHNS, CDR2 SASEGT. This CDR3 has 17 amino acids. Here the CDR3 DNA reads TGTGCCAGCAGCCAGAAGGGCCCTAGGTACCCACCGAATGAGCAGTTCTTC. It is translated as CASSQKGPRYPPNEQFF.

This clonotype was picked up a small number of times. This rearrangement joins TRBV5-1 to TRBJ2-1; 8 bases line up with TRBD2. With 0 bases clipped from V and 5 bases from J, the junction kept 4 bases outside the gene matches. The CDR3 length is 15 residues. CDR1 is SGHRS and CDR2 is YFSETQ in the germline V gene. Here the CDR3 reads CASSLEGLAHNEQFF. The CDR3 coding sequence is TGCGCCAGCAGCTTGGAAGGACTAGCCCACAATGAGCAGTTCTTC.

This clonotype has just a few counts. The chain employs TRBV19 and TRBJ1-1, with D uncertain. The germline gives CDR1 LNHDA, CDR2 SQIVND (reference sequence). The CDR3 covers 12 residues. Trimming left V 5 bases short and J 3 bases short, with 7 bases between. The CDR3 region is CASSWGYTEAFF. In DNA form, the CDR3 reads TGTGCCAGTAGTTGGGGATACACTGAAGCTTTCTTT.

This chain links TRBV20-1 with TRBJ1-5, with 10 bases that match TRBD1. The CDR3 sequence is 15 residues long. The V and J ends lost 6 bases and 2 bases, in that order; junction bases with no gene match: 7. Germline CDR1 and CDR2: DFQATT and SNEGSKA (reference sequence). Here the CDR3 reads CSALTGGAGNQPQHF. In DNA form, the CDR3 reads TGCAGTGCCCTGACAGGGGGCGCGGGCAATCAGCCCCAGCATTTT.

A few counts support this clonotype. The chain combines TRBV7-9 with TRBJ2-7; 7 bases map to TRBD2. Germline lookup yields CDR1 SEHNR and CDR2 FQNEAQ (reference sequence). The CDR3 has 17 residues. Losses at the gene ends were 0 bases for V and 1 base for J; bases not matched to a gene: 9. In DNA form, the CDR3 reads TGTGCCAGCAGCTTAGCGCATCGTCTAGCGGCTTCCTACGAGCAGTACTTC. Residues: CASSLAHRLAASYEQYF. Complete variable domain (other parts from reference TRBV7-9 and TRBJ2-7): DTGVSQNPRHKITKRGQNVTFRCDPISEHNRLYWYRQTLGQGPEFLTYFQNEAQLEKSRLLSDRFSAERPKGSFSTLEIQRTEQGDSAMYLCASSLAHRLAASYEQYFGPGTRLTVT.

There are many counts of this clonotype. This chain connects TRBV24-1 to TRBJ2-5; perhaps TRBD2 as D (5 bases). Germline assignment: CDR1 KGHDR and CDR2 SFDVKD. With 0 bases removed from V and 3 bases from J, the gap between germline ends came to 10 bases. This CDR3 comprises 15 residues. This chain's CDR3 is CATSDLDTGKETQYF. In DNA, the CDR3 is TGTGCCACCAGTGATTTGGATACGGGAAAAGAGACCCAGTACTTC.

The chain uses TRBV6-1 and TRBJ2-7, with 7 positions matching TRBD2. CDR1 is MNHNS, CDR2 SASEGT, per germline. V lost 7 bases and J lost 1; bases outside the gene matches: 10. This CDR3 contains 15 residues. CDR3 in DNA: TGTGCCAGCACTCCAAGTGGGGGGGGATCCTACGAGCAGTACTTC. Encoded protein: CASTPSGGGSYEQYF.

This clonotype has a handful of counts. CDR3 region: CASRTSGIETQYF. The CDR3 nucleotides read TGCGCCAGCAGGACTAGCGGGATCGAGACCCAGTACTTC. The chain links TRBV10-2 to TRBJ2-5; 11 bases match TRBD2. The CDR3 is 13 amino acids. Looked up from germline, CDR1 is WSHSY and CDR2 is SAAADI. After removal of 6 bases from V and 5 bases from J, the junction contained 2 bases not matched to a gene.

The chain combines TRBV5-1 with TRBJ1-1, with 9 bases identical to TRBD1. The CDR3 is made up of 14 amino acids. J was trimmed by 4 bases and V by 4 bases; bases with no gene match: 5. From germline, CDR1 is SGHRS and CDR2 YFSETQ. DNA of the CDR3: TGCGCCAGCAGCGGGGGACAGGGACCCACTGAAGCTTTCTTT. This sequence encodes CASSGGQGPTEAFF.

Only a few counts were recorded for this clonotype. The rearrangement uses TRBV2 and TRBJ1-3; 7 positions agree with TRBD1. The CDR3 runs to 17 residues. Trimming removed 4 bases from V and 0 bases from J; junction bases left unmatched: 9. CDR1 and CDR2 (germline): SNHLY, FYNNEI. The DNA for the CDR3 is TGTGCCAGCAGTGTTTTACCGACAGGGTCCTCTGGAAACACCATATATTTT. Protein: CASSVLPTGSSGNTIYF.

This clonotype turned up a few times. This chain uses TRBV5-1 with TRBJ2-1, with unresolved D. CDR3 size: 15 residues. Per germline, CDR1 SGHRS and CDR2 YFSETQ. Between the trimmed V and J ends, which lost 0 bases and 4 bases, there was a span of 11 bases. CDR3 nucleotide sequence: TGCGCCAGCAGCTTGGGTCCCCCTCGGTACAATGAGCAGTTCTTC. Its protein is CASSLGPPRYNEQFF.

This clonotype was counted only a few times. This sequence joins TRBV2 and TRBJ1-4; 8 bases agree with TRBD1. V lost 6 bases to trimming and J lost 5 bases; unmatched junction nucleotides: 11. The CDR3 has 16 residues. The germline V gene encodes CDR1 SNHLY and CDR2 FYNNEI. CDR3 in amino acids: CASSLGQGEWNEKLFF. The CDR3 DNA sequence: TGTGCCAGCAGCCTCGGACAGGGCGAGTGGAATGAAAAACTGTTTTTT.

This clonotype was detected a few times. The rearrangement uses TRBV4-1 and TRBJ2-7; TRBD2 might be the D (6 bases). Germline V gene data show CDR1 as MGHRA and CDR2 as YSYEKL. CDR3 size: 14 residues. With 6 bases removed from V and 4 bases from J, the gap between germline ends came to 16 bases. The CDR3 DNA follows: TGCGCCAGCAGAGACTGGGCGGGGCGGTACGAGCAGTACTTC. Translating it yields CASRDWAGRYEQYF.

Turning to this clonotype: At one end the junction does not follow the germline gene, possibly because of a read error. CDR3 bases: TGCGCCAGCAGCTGGACAGGGGGCGTGCACGAGCAGTATTTC. As protein: CASSWTGGVHEQYF. V gene TRBV5-1 combines with J gene TRBJ2-7; 11 bases fit TRBD1. Germline V gene lookup returns CDR1 SGHRS and CDR2 YFSETQ. The CDR3 length is 14 residues. Complete variable domain (other parts from reference TRBV5-1 and TRBJ2-7): KAGVTQTPRYLIKTRGQQVTLSCSPISGHRSVSWYQQTPGQGLQFLFEYFSETQRNKGNFPGRFSGRQFSNSRSEMNVSTLELGDSALYLCASSWTGGVHEQYFGPGTRLTVT.